Each of the 5 T cell receptor beta chains below was sequenced from the same sample in a study of cytomegalovirus exposure and HLA in healthy donors. Produced via immunoSEQ multiplex PCR; TCRdb's table is partial and in-frame only. The sample consists of some 130,000 clones, 85% to 95% of them appearing once. The specimen was PBMCs. Every receptor here comes from a man aged 18 to 29 in good health and CMV-seropositive.

The V and J genes are TRBV6-1 and TRBJ2-5, with D tentatively TRBD2 (5 bases). The CDR3 consists of 14 residues. The V end was cut by 7 bases, the J end by 4 bases, with 16 bases between. Germline V CDR1 and CDR2: MNHNS, SASEGT. The CDR3 DNA follows: TGTGCCAGCAAGAGGGTCGACGCTCGAGAGACCCAGTACTTC. Translated, it gives CASKRVDARETQYF.

The chain has TRBV4-1 and TRBJ2-7; TRBD2 agrees at 8 bases. The junction had 0 bases not matched to a gene; V was cut back by 3 bases and J by 2 bases. In germline, CDR1 is MGHRA, CDR2 YSYEKL. The CDR3 extends over 13 amino acids. The CDR3 region is CASSQGLAYEQYF. In nucleotides, the CDR3 is TGCGCCAGCAGCCAGGGACTAGCCTACGAGCAGTACTTC.

The V call is TRBV18, the J call TRBJ2-7; weak D call: TRBD1 (5 bases). Germline CDR1 and CDR2: KGHSH and LQKENI. V was shortened by 2 bases and J by 4 bases, with 15 bases between the two germline ends. The CDR3 is 15 residues long. CDR3 sequence: CASSPIARERYEQYF. CDR3 DNA sequence: TGTGCCAGCTCACCAATCGCCAGGGAAAGATACGAGCAGTACTTC. Supplemented by reference TRBV18 and TRBJ2-7, the full variable domain reads NAGVMQNPRHLVRRRGQEARLRCSPMKGHSHVYWYRQLPEEGLKFMVYLQKENIIDESGMPKERFSAEFPKEGPSILRIQQVVRGDSAAYFCASSPIARERYEQYFGPGTRLTVT.

The chain couples TRBV5-1 to TRBJ1-3, with 7 bases lining up with TRBD1. Germline CDR1 is SGHRS and CDR2 is YFSETQ. The J segment lost 6 bases and the V segment lost 4 bases, leaving 7 bases of the junction unmatched. The CDR3 is 14 amino acids. The CDR3 region has the DNA TGCGCCAGCAGCCAGACAGGGAGCCTAAACACCATATATTTT. Residues: CASSQTGSLNTIYF.

The CDR3 DNA reads as TGTGCCAGCAGCTCCCGGGGGGGGGCTGGGGACACTGAAGCTTTCTTT. It translates to CASSSRGGAGDTEAFF. This chain joins TRBV5-6 and TRBJ1-1, with a possible D match to TRBD1 (6 bases). There are 16 residues in the CDR3. Germline V lookup: CDR1 SGHDT, CDR2 YYEEEE. V was trimmed by 3 bases and J by 3 bases, leaving 18 bases between them.